This T cell receptor (beta chain) was obtained from a study of blood T cell repertoires in COVID-19. Seattle's cohort entered during active infection and was followed longitudinally. This CDR3 contains 15 residues. Germline V lookup: CDR1 SGDLS, CDR2 YYNGEE. With 1 base removed from V and 0 bases from J, the gap between germline ends came to 8 bases. Sequencing used immunoSEQ multiplex PCR; TCRdb keeps in-frame clones, though not all of them. The table lists hundreds of thousands of clones, approximately 92% of them singletons, with around 0.9% in the top ten. The receptor was derived from a man aged 18 to 29 with COVID-19, enrolled during active disease. Sequencing was done on a sample of peripheral blood. This rearrangement joins TRBV9 to TRBJ2-1; D gene unclear. The CDR3 protein is CASSVTASSYNEQFF. DNA of the CDR3: TGTGCCAGCAGCGTAACCGCGAGCTCCTACAATGAGCAGTTCTTC. Full variable domain (outside the CDR3, taken from reference TRBV9 and TRBJ2-1): DSGVTQTPKHLITATGQRVTLRCSPRSGDLSVYWYQQSLDQGLQFLIQYYNGEERAKGNILERFSAQQFPDLHSELNLSSLELGDSALYFCASSVTASSYNEQFFGPGTRLTVL.